The entry below gives a single TCR beta chain sequence along with its context. The sample comes from a study of blood T cell repertoires in COVID-19. Clones were read by immunoSEQ multiplex PCR, and TCRdb kept only the in-frame ones, dropping some. The data contain 350,000 to 450,000 clones, approximately 90% of them singletons. V lost 5 bases and J lost 0, with 19 bases in between. CDR3 size: 17 residues. Germline-derived CDR1 and CDR2 are MDHEN and SYDVKM. The clonotype comes from a woman between 40 and 50 years old with COVID-19, enrolled during active disease. The chain links TRBV28 to TRBJ1-2; D is uncertain. Sequenced material: peripheral blood. CDR3 sequence (DNA): TGTGCCAGCAGTCCCGGGTCTTTTCTACTACCTAACTATGGCTACACCTTC. Its protein product is CASSPGSFLLPNYGYTF.